One and the same sample provided the 8 T cell receptor beta chains below, sequenced in a study of blood T cells in healthy people across ages. Primed by a sample-barcoded 5' primer and a J-beta primer mix, a second PCR proceeded for 7 to 11 cycles. Each CDR3 protein is one row after TCRdb ran MiXCR on the 5' RACE reads. This sample carries about 800,000 distinct CDR3 sequences, 25% of them seen once, and the ten largest clones take approximately 3.7%. These data are also associated with another study on T cells of mothers and their children.

Material for sequencing was blood. Every receptor here comes from a boy between 5 and 17 years old in good health.

The table lists this clonotype with a few counts. The chain links TRBV5-1 to TRBJ2-5; 7 bases match TRBD1. The CDR3 covers 16 residues. The J segment lost 3 bases and the V segment lost 3 bases, leaving 11 bases of the junction unmatched. CDR1 is SGHRS and CDR2 is YFSETQ in the germline V gene. CDR3 sequence (DNA): TGCGCCAGCAGCTGGGGTGACCGGGACAGAGAAGAGACCCAGTACTTC. As protein: CASSWGDRDREETQYF.

The gene calls are TRBV25-1 and TRBJ2-7; tentatively, D is TRBD2 (7 bases). CDR1 MGHDK and CDR2 SYGVNS come from the germline V gene. The V end was cut by 4 bases, the J end by 10 bases, with 14 bases between. The CDR3 is 12 residues long. CDR3 loop: CASSGWGGPQYF. The CDR3 region has the DNA TGTGCCAGCAGTGGGTGGGGGGGGCCTCAGTACTTC.

This clonotype was picked up a small number of times. The gene calls are TRBV29-1 and TRBJ2-5, with TRBD2 matching 9 bases. The last part of the DNA fits TRBJ2-7 better; the J call may be wrong. CDR3 size: 14 residues. Germline CDR1 SQVTM, CDR2 ANQGSEA. In nucleotides, the CDR3 is TGCAGCGTTGAAGGCGGACTAGCGCCCTACGAGCAGTACTTC. It specifies CSVEGGLAPYEQYF.

The V call is TRBV7-9, the J call TRBJ2-1; 11 bases line up with TRBD1. V lost 3 bases, J lost 7 bases, and 5 bases stayed unmatched. Germline assignment: CDR1 SEHNR and CDR2 FQNEAQ (reference sequence). This CDR3 is 15 amino acids long. The CDR3, as DNA: TGTGCCAGCAGCTTTTCGGACAGGGGGCGGAATGAGCAGTTCTTC. Residues: CASSFSDRGRNEQFF.

Notes on this clonotype: At one boundary the junction diverges from the germline segment, which might be a read error. The V gene is TRBV15, the J gene TRBJ2-1, with 7 bases fitting TRBD2. Germline lookup yields CDR1 LNHNV and CDR2 YYDKDF (reference sequence). The CDR3 length is 14 residues. CDR3 bases: TGTGCCACTAGCACAAGCGGGGTATACAATGAGCAGTTCTTC. Protein: CATSTSGVYNEQFF.

This clonotype was observed at least ten times. The chain carries TRBV7-3 and TRBJ2-1; TRBD2 matches at 8 bases. CDR3 size: 18 residues. The trim removed 5 bases at V and 2 bases at J, leaving 14 bases unmatched. Germline lookup yields CDR1 SGHTA and CDR2 FQGTGA. The CDR3 DNA follows: TGTGCCAGCAGCAACCGCGAACCGGGACTAGGGGCCTACAATGAGCAGTTCTTC. Protein: CASSNREPGLGAYNEQFF.

This clonotype was seen a few times. This chain connects TRBV2 to TRBJ2-3, with D tentatively TRBD1 (5 bases). Germline V gene lookup returns CDR1 SNHLY and CDR2 FYNNEI. The CDR3 sequence is 16 residues long. V was shortened by 6 bases and J by 2 bases, with 18 bases between the two germline ends. The CDR3 protein is CASRKAKGHYTDTQYF. DNA for the CDR3: TGTGCCAGCAGAAAAGCGAAGGGGCACTACACAGATACGCAGTATTTT. Full variable domain (missing parts from reference TRBV2 and TRBJ2-3): EPEVTQTPSHQVTQMGQEVILRCVPISNHLYFYWYRQILGQKVEFLVSFYNNEISEKSEIFDDQFSVERPDGSNFTLKIRSTKLEDSAMYFCASRKAKGHYTDTQYFGPGTRLTVL.

This clonotype was seen repeatedly, ten times or more. The chain carries TRBV28 and TRBJ2-5, with 8 bases aligning to TRBD2. Unmatched junction bases numbered 4, after V lost 3 bases and J lost 1 base. The CDR3 contains 15 residues. CDR1 is MDHEN, CDR2 SYDVKM, per germline. CDR3 in DNA: TGTGCCAGCAGTTTCTCGGGGGGGCCCCAAGAGACCCAGTACTTC. Its translation: CASSFSGGPQETQYF.